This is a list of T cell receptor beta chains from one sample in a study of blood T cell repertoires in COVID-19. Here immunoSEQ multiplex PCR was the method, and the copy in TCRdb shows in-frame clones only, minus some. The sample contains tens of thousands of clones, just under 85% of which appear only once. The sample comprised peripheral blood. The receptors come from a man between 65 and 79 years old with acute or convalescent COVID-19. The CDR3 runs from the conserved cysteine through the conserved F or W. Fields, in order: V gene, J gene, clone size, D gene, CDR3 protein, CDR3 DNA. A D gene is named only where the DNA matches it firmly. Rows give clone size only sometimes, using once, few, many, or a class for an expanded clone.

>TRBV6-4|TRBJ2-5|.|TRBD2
CASRNPSGGPGETQYF
TGTGCCAGCAGGAATCCTAGCGGGGGGCCGGGAGAGACCCAGTACTTC
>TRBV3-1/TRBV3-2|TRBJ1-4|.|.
CASTPSSSGEKLFF
TGTGCCAGCACCCCCTCCTCCAGCGGTGAAAAACTGTTTTTT
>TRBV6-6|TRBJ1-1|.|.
CASSYSTGSVKAFF
TGTGCCAGCAGTTACTCTACAGGGTCTGTTAAAGCTTTCTTT
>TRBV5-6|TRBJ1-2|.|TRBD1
CASSSGTGDGYTF
TGTGCCAGCAGCTCCGGGACAGGGGATGGCTACACCTTC
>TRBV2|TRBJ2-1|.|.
CASGGTEQFF
TGTGCCAGCGGAGGGACTGAGCAGTTCTTC
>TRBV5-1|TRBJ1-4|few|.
CASSQQGVREKLFF
TGCGCCAGCAGCCAACAGGGTGTGCGGGAAAAACTGTTTTTT
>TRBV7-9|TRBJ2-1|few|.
CASSPDKQFF
TGTGCCAGCAGCCCAGATAAGCAGTTCTTC
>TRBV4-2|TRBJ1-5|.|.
CASSQEKGQGNQPQHF
TGTGCCAGCAGCCAAGAAAAGGGCCAGGGGAATCAGCCCCAGCATTTT
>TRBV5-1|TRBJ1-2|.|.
CASSARDGRDGYTF
TGCGCCAGCAGCGCGAGGGATGGAAGGGATGGCTACACCTTC
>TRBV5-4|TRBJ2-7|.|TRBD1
CASSLPGTGAYEQYF
TGTGCCAGCAGCTTGCCCGGGACAGGGGCCTACGAGCAGTACTTC
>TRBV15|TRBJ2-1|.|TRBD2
CATSRGDPEHNEQFF
TGTGCCACCAGCCGGGGGGACCCAGAACACAATGAGCAGTTCTTC
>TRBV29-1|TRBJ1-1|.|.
CSVRNTEAFF
TGCAGCGTGAGGAACACTGAAGCTTTCTTT
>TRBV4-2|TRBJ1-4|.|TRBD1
CASSLSGTGDEKLFF
TGTGCCAGCAGCCTATCCGGGACAGGGGATGAAAAACTGTTTTTT
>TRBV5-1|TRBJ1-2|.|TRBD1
CASSPDRGRYGYTF
TGCGCCAGCAGCCCCGACAGGGGGAGGTATGGCTACACCTTC
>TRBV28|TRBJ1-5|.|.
CASYLGGSNQPQHF
TGTGCCAGCTACCTAGGGGGTAGCAATCAGCCCCAGCATTTT
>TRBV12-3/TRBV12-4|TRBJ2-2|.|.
CASSSKGGELFF
TGTGCCAGCAGCTCCAAGGGGGGGGAGCTGTTTTTT
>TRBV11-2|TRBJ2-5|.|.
CASSLAGGERETQYF
TGTGCCAGCAGCTTAGCGGGGGGCGAACGGGAGACCCAGTACTTC
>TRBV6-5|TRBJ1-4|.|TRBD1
CASRMGQENEKLFF
TGTGCCAGCAGAATGGGACAGGAAAATGAAAAACTGTTTTTT
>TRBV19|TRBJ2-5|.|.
CASSIDPEETQYF
TGTGCCAGTAGTATAGATCCTGAGGAGACCCAGTACTTC
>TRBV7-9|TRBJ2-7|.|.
CASSFRGASGEQYF
TGTGCCAGCAGCTTTCGGGGGGCATCGGGCGAGCAGTACTTC
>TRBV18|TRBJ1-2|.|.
CASSSLQGSLDYGYTF
TGTGCCAGCTCATCACTTCAGGGCAGCCTGGACTATGGCTACACCTTC
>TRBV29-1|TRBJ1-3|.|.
CSVGWTLGNTIYF
TGCAGCGTTGGGTGGACTCTTGGAAACACCATATATTTT
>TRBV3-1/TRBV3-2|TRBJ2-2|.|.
CASSQDSGTGELFF
TGTGCCAGCAGCCAAGATTCGGGCACCGGGGAGCTGTTTTTT
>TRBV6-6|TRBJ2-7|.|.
CASRGGPEQYF
TGTGCCAGCAGGGGCGGGCCAGAGCAGTACTTC
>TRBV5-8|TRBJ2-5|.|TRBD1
CASSPPPGGQGQETQYF
TGTGCCAGCAGCCCGCCCCCAGGGGGCCAGGGCCAAGAGACCCAGTACTTC
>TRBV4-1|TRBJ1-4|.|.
CASSQVSGPNEKLFF
TGCGCCAGCAGCCAAGTCTCAGGGCCTAATGAAAAACTGTTTTTT
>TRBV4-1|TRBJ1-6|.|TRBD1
CASSQGGQGESPLHF
TGCGCCAGCAGCCAAGGAGGACAGGGCGAATCACCCCTCCACTTT